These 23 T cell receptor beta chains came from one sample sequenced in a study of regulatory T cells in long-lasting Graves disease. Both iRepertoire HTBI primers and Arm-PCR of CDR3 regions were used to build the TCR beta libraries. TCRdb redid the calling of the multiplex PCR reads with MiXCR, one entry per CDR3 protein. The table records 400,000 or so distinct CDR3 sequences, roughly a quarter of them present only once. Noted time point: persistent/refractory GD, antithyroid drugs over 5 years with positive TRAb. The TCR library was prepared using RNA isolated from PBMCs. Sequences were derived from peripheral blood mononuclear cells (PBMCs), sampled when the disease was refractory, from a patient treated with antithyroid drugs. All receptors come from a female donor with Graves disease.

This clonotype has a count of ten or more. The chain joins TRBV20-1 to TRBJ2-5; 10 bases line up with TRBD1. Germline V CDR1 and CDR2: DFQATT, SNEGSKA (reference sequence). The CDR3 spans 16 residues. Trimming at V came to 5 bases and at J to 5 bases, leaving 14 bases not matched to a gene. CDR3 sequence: CSASRQTGGFRETQYF. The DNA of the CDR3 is TGCAGTGCTTCGCGCCAGACAGGGGGCTTTAGGGAGACCCAGTACTTC.

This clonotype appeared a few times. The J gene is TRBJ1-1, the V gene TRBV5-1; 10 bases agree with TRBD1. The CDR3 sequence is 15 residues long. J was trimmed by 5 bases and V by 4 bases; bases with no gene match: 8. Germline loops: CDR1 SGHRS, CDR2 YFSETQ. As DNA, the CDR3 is TGCGCCAGCAGCCAGGAGACAGGGGGCCTGACTGAAGCTTTCTTT. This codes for CASSQETGGLTEAFF. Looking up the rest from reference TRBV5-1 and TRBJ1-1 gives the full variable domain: KAGVTQTPRYLIKTRGQQVTLSCSPISGHRSVSWYQQTPGQGLQFLFEYFSETQRNKGNFPGRFSGRQFSNSRSEMNVSTLELGDSALYLCASSQETGGLTEAFFGQGTRLTVV.

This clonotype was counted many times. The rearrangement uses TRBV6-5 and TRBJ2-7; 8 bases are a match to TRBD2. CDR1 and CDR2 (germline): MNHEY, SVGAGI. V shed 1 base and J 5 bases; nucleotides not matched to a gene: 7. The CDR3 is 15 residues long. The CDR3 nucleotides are TGTGCCAGCAGTTACTGGGGTAGCGGGATTCACGAGCAGTACTTC. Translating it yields CASSYWGSGIHEQYF.

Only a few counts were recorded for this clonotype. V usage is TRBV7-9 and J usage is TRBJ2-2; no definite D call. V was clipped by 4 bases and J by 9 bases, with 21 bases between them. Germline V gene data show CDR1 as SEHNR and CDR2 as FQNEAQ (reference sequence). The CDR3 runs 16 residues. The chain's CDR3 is CASSSSERTFGRELFF. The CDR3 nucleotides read TGTGCCAGCAGCTCCTCTGAGCGTACGTTTGGAAGGGAGCTGTTTTTT.

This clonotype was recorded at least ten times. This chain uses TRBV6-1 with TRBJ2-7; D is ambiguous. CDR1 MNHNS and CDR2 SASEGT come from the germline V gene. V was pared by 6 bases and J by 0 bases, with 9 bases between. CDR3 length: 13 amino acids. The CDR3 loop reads CASRRPSSYEQYF. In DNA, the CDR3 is TGTGCCAGCAGACGGCCATCCTCCTACGAGCAGTACTTC.

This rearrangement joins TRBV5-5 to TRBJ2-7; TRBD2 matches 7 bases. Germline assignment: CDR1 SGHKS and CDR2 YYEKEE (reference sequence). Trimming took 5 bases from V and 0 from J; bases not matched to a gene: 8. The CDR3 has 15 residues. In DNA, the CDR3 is TGTGCCAGCAGTCAGAGTGGCGGGAGCTCCTACGAGCAGTACTTC. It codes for CASSQSGGSSYEQYF.

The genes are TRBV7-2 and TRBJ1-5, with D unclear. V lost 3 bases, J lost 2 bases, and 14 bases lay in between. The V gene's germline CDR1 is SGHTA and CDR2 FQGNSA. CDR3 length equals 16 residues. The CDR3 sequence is CASSFYRDRGNQPQHF. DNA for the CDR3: TGTGCCAGCAGCTTTTATCGCGATAGGGGCAATCAGCCCCAGCATTTT.

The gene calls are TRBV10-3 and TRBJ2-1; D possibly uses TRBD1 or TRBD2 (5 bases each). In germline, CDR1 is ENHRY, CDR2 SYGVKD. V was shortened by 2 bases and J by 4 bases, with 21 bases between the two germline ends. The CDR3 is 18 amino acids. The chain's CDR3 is CAISEGLGASSGYNEQFF. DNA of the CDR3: TGTGCCATCAGTGAGGGATTAGGGGCTAGCTCAGGGTACAATGAGCAGTTCTTC.

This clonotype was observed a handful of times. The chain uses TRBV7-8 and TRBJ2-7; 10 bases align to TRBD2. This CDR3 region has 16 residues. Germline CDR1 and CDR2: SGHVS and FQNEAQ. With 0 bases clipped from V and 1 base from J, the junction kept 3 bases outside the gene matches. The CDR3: CASSLATSGLSYEQYF. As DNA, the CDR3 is TGTGCCAGCAGCTTAGCGACTAGCGGGCTTTCCTACGAGCAGTACTTC. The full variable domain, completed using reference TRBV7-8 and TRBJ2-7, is GAGVSQSPRYKVAKRGQDVALRCDPISGHVSLFWYQQALGQGPEFLTYFQNEAQLDKSGLPSDRFFAERPEGSVSTLKIQRTQQEDSAVYLCASSLATSGLSYEQYFGPGTRLTVT.

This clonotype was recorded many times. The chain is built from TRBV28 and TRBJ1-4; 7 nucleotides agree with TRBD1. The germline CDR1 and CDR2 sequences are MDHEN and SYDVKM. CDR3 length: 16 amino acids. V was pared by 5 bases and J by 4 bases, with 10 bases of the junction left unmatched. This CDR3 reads CASSVTGAQFNEKLFF. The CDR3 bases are TGTGCCAGCAGTGTCACAGGGGCTCAATTTAATGAAAAACTGTTTTTT.

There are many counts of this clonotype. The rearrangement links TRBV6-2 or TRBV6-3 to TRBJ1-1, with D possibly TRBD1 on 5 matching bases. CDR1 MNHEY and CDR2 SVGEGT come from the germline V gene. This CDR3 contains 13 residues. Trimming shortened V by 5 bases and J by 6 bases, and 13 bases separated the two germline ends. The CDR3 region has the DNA TGTGCCAGCAGTGAAGAGGTGGGGGCTGAAGCTTTCTTT. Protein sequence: CASSEEVGAEAFF.

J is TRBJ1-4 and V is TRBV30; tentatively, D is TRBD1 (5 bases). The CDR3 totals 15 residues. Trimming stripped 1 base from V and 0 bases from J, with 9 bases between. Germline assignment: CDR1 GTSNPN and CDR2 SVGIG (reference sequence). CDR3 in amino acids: CAWSAGVATNEKLFF. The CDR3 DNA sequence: TGTGCCTGGAGTGCGGGGGTAGCAACTAATGAAAAACTGTTTTTT.

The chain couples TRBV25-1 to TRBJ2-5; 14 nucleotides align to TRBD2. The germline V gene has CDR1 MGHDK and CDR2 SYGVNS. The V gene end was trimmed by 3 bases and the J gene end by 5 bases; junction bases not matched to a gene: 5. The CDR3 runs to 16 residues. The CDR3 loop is CASSDSTSGRGETQYF. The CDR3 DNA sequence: TGTGCCAGCAGTGATTCGACTAGCGGGAGGGGTGAGACCCAGTACTTC.

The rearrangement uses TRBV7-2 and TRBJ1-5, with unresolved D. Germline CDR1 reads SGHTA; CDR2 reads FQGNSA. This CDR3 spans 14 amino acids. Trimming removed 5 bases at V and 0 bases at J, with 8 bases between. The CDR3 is CASSRFNSNQPQHF. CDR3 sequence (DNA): TGTGCCAGCAGCCGGTTTAATAGCAATCAGCCCCAGCATTTT.

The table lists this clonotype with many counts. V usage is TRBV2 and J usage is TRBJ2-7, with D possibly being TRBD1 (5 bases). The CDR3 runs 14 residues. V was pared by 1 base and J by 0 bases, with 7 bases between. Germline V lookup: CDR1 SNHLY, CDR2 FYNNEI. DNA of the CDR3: TGTGCCAGCAGTGAAGAGGGGTCCTCCTACGAGCAGTACTTC. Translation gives CASSEEGSSYEQYF.

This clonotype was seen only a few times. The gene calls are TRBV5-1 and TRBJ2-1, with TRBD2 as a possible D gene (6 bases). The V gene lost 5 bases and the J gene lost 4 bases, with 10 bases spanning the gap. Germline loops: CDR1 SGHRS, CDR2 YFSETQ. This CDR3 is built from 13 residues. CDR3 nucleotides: TGCGCCAGCAGTCCGGGGACTTACAATGAGCAGTTCTTC. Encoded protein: CASSPGTYNEQFF.

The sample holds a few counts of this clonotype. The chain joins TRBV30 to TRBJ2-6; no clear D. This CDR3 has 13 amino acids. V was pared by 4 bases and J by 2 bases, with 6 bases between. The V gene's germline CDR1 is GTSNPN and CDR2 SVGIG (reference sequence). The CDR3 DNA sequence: TGTGCCTGGACGTCTCCTGGGGCCAACGTCCTGACTTTC. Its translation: CAWTSPGANVLTF.

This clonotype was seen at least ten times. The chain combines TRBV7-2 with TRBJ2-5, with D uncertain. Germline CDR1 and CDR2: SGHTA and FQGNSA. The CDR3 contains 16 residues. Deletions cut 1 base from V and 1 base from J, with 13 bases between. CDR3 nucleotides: TGTGCCAGCAGCTTAGTTAGTGGGCCTCCCCAAGAGACCCAGTACTTC. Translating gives CASSLVSGPPQETQYF.

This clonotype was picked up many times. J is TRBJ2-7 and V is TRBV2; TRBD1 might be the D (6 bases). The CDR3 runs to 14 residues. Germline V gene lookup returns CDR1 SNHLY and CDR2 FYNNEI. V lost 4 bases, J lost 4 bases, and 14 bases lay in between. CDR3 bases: TGTGCCAGCAGTGGACAGGTTAGTGGTTACGAGCAGTACTTC. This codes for CASSGQVSGYEQYF.

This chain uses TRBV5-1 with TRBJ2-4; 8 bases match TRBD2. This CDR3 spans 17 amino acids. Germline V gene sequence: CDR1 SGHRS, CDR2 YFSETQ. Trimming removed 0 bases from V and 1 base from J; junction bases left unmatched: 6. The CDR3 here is CASSLVSGSGAKNIQYF. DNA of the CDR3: TGCGCCAGCAGCTTGGTGAGCGGGAGTGGGGCCAAAAACATTCAGTACTTC.

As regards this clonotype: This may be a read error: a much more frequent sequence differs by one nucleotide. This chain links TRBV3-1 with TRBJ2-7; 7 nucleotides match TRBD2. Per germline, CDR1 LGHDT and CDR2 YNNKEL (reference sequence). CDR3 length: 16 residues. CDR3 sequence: CACSQDTLAEPYEQYF. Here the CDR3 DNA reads TGTGCCTGCAGCCAAGATACGCTAGCGGAACCCTACGAGCAGTACTTC.

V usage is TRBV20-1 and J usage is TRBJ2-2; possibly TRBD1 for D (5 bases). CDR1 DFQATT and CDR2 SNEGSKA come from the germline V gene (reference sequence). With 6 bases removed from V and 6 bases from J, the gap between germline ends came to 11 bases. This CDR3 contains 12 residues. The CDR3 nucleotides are TGCAGTGCCACCCAGGGCCCCGGGGAGCTGTTTTTT. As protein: CSATQGPGELFF.

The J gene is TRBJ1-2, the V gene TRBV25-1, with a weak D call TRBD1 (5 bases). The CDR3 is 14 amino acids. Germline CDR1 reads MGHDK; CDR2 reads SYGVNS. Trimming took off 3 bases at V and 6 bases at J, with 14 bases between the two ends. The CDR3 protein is CASSEAGTVHGYTF. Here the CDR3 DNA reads TGTGCCAGCAGTGAGGCCGGGACGGTCCATGGCTACACCTTC.